A selection of T cell receptor beta chains follows, all from one sample in a study of blood T cell repertoires in COVID-19. Method: immunoSEQ multiplex PCR; TCRdb's copy keeps in-frame clones and lacks some. Of approximately 280,000 clones in the sample, roughly 84% were seen once. The specimen was peripheral blood. These receptors were obtained from a human donor with COVID-19, enrolled during active disease. The donor label of this sample is uncertain. Each CDR3 is given with its conserved first and last residue. The D gene is left open where the match is weak. Part of the rows lack a size; the others show once, few, many or a class for expanded clones.

d_call clone_size j_call v_call cdr3_aa cdr3_nt
- - TRBJ2-7 TRBV5-1 CASSLGPSESYEQYF TGCGCCAGCAGCTTGGGGCCTAGCGAGTCCTACGAGCAGTACTTC
- once TRBJ2-3 TRBV9 CASSVATDSSADTQYF TGTGCCAGCAGCGTAGCTACGGACTCGAGTGCGGATACGCAGTATTTT
- once TRBJ1-3 TRBV7-8 CASTPDRTLFGNTIYF TGTGCCAGCACCCCTGACAGAACCTTATTTGGAAACACCATATATTTT
- - TRBJ2-7 TRBV4-3 CASSQETGRAQYF TGCGCCAGCAGCCAAGAAACAGGGAGGGCGCAGTACTTC
TRBD2 - TRBJ2-7 TRBV3-1/TRBV3-2 CASSRAAGSGLTYEQYF TGTGCCAGCAGCCGAGCCGCGGGTAGCGGGCTGACCTACGAGCAGTACTTC
- few TRBJ1-6 TRBV7-2 CASSLSSGALRNSPLHF TGTGCCAGCAGCTTAAGTAGCGGGGCACTCAGGAATTCACCCCTCCACTTT
- - TRBJ1-4 TRBV7-2 CASSLAGGFTNEKLFF TGTGCCAGCAGCTTAGCCGGGGGTTTCACTAATGAAAAACTGTTTTTT
TRBD1 - TRBJ1-2 TRBV6-5 CASRPRDRSNYGYTF TGTGCCAGCAGACCCCGGGACAGGAGTAACTATGGCTACACCTTC
- - TRBJ1-3 TRBV5-4 CASSNRVDGNTIYF TGTGCCAGCAGCAACAGGGTTGATGGAAACACCATATATTTT
- - TRBJ2-3 TRBV7-2 CASSLVGVETDTQYF TGTGCCAGCAGCTTAGTCGGGGTAGAAACAGATACGCAGTATTTT
- - TRBJ2-1 TRBV27 CASSLSHGQGNYNEQFF TGTGCCAGCAGTTTATCTCACGGGCAGGGAAACTACAATGAGCAGTTCTTC
- - TRBJ1-2 TRBV2 CASGDSRHNYGYTF TGTGCCAGCGGGGACTCCCGCCATAACTATGGCTACACCTTC
TRBD1 - TRBJ1-2 TRBV6-5 CATGLGTGANYGYTF TGTGCCACAGGGTTGGGGACAGGAGCTAACTATGGCTACACCTTC
TRBD1 - TRBJ2-7 TRBV27 CASSSPGTGAIYEQYF TGTGCCAGCAGTTCTCCCGGGACAGGGGCCATCTACGAGCAGTACTTC
- few TRBJ1-6 TRBV7-3 CASGATGISPLHF TGTGCCAGCGGGGCAACAGGGATTTCACCCCTCCACTTT
TRBD1 - TRBJ2-3 TRBV12-5 CASGPGTGGGTDTQYF TGTGCTAGTGGTCCGGGGACAGGGGGTGGCACAGATACGCAGTATTTT
- - TRBJ2-7 TRBV5-4 CASSLTGTIHEQYF TGTGCCAGCAGCTTGACAGGCACCATCCACGAGCAGTACTTC
- - TRBJ1-4 TRBV12-3/TRBV12-4 CASSLREKLFF TGTGCCAGCAGTTTGCGAGAAAAACTGTTTTTT
TRBD1 - TRBJ2-7 TRBV7-9 CASSLGGTGAPQYF TGTGCCAGCAGCTTAGGAGGGACAGGTGCTCCGCAGTACTTC
TRBD1 - TRBJ1-1 TRBV6-5 CASSTDRGSEAFF TGTGCCAGCAGCACGGACAGGGGCTCTGAAGCTTTCTTT
TRBD2 - TRBJ2-1 TRBV11-3 CASSLDLGLAGGGDEQFF TGTGCCAGCAGCTTAGATTTAGGGCTAGCGGGAGGGGGCGATGAGCAGTTCTTC
TRBD1 few TRBJ2-7 TRBV29-1 CSVDGTGAYEQYF TGCAGCGTTGATGGGACAGGGGCCTACGAGCAGTACTTC
- - TRBJ2-1 TRBV30 CAWTLRNEQFF TGTGCCTGGACCCTGAGGAATGAGCAGTTCTTC
- once TRBJ2-1 TRBV3-1/TRBV3-2 CASSPLTAYNEQFF TGTGCCAGCAGCCCTCTGACAGCTTACAATGAGCAGTTCTTC
TRBD2 - TRBJ2-7 TRBV27 CASSLRENYEQYF TGTGCCAGCAGTTTGCGGGAGAACTACGAGCAGTACTTC
TRBD1 few TRBJ1-1 TRBV2 CASSETGGRTEAFF TGTGCCAGCAGTGAGACAGGGGGCCGGACTGAAGCTTTCTTT
TRBD1 - TRBJ1-2 TRBV28 CASSLGQPRGYTF TGTGCCAGCAGTCTGGGACAGCCGAGGGGCTACACCTTC
- - TRBJ2-4 TRBV6-5 CASSSQGTKNIQYF TGTGCCAGCAGTTCCCAGGGAACCAAAAACATTCAGTACTTC
TRBD1 - TRBJ1-3 TRBV6-6 CASLYPQGAIGNTIYF TGTGCCAGTCTTTATCCACAGGGGGCTATTGGAAACACCATATATTTT
- few TRBJ1-1 TRBV19 CASSMYMNTEAFF TGTGCCAGTAGTATGTACATGAACACTGAAGCTTTCTTT
- - TRBJ2-6 TRBV9 CASSSSDSGANVLTF TGTGCCAGCAGCTCTAGTGACTCTGGGGCCAACGTCCTGACTTTC
TRBD2 - TRBJ2-7 TRBV6-5 CASRGTSGFYEQYF TGTGCCAGCCGCGGGACTAGCGGGTTCTACGAGCAGTACTTC
- - TRBJ1-5 TRBV7-8 CASSLYDQPQHF TGTGCCAGCAGCTTATATGATCAGCCCCAGCATTTT